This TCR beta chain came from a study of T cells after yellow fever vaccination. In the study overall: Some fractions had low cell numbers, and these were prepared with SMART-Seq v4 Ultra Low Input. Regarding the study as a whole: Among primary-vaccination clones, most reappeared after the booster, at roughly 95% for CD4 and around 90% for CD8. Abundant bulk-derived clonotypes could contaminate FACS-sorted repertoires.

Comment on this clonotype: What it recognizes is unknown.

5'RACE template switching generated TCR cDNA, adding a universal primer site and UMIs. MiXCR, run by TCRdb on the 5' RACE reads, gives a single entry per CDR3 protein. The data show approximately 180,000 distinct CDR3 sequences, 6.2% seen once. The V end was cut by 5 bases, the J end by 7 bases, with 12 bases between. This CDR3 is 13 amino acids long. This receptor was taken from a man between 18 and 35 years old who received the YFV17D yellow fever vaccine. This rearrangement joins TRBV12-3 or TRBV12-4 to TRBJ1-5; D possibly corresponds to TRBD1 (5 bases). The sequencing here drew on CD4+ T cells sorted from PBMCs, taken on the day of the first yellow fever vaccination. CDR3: CASSLVQGQPQHF. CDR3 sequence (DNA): TGTGCCAGCAGTCTCGTGCAGGGCCAGCCCCAGCATTTT.